The rows below give T cell receptor beta chains drawn from one sample of a study of blood T cell repertoires in COVID-19. The protocol was immunoSEQ multiplex PCR, while the TCRdb copy is restricted to in-frame clones and leaves out a portion. In the table there are 130,000 to 150,000 clones, 80% to 85% of which are singletons. Sequenced material: peripheral blood. These receptors originate from a human donor in a cohort sampled during active COVID-19. The CDR3 runs from the conserved cysteine through the conserved F or W. The D gene is left open where the match is weak. The listing skips clone size in some rows; elsewhere it reads once, few, many or a size class.

cdr3_nt: TGTGCCAGCAGTTTGGGATGGGGCGCAGGCTACACCTTC; cdr3_aa: CASSLGWGAGYTF; d_call: .; j_call: TRBJ1-2; v_call: TRBV27; clone_size: .
cdr3_nt: TGTGCCATTTCCGGGACAGGGAATTCACCCCTCCACTTT; cdr3_aa: CAISGTGNSPLHF; d_call: TRBD1; j_call: TRBJ1-6; v_call: TRBV28; clone_size: once
cdr3_nt: TGCGCCAGCAGCCGGGACGGACTAGCGGGGGGGCCATACAATGAGCAGTTCTTC; cdr3_aa: CASSRDGLAGGPYNEQFF; d_call: TRBD2; j_call: TRBJ2-1; v_call: TRBV4-3; clone_size: .
cdr3_nt: TGCGCCAGCAGCCAAGATGGGACAGGGGGCCCTAGTGGGGCCAACGTCCTGACTTTC; cdr3_aa: CASSQDGTGGPSGANVLTF; d_call: TRBD1; j_call: TRBJ2-6; v_call: TRBV4-1; clone_size: .
cdr3_nt: TGCGCCAGCAGGACACCGGGACAGGGTTACGGGGAGCTGTTTTTT; cdr3_aa: CASRTPGQGYGELFF; d_call: TRBD1; j_call: TRBJ2-2; v_call: TRBV5-1; clone_size: .
cdr3_nt: TGTGCCAGCAAACAGTTGGAGACCCAGTACTTC; cdr3_aa: CASKQLETQYF; d_call: .; j_call: TRBJ2-5; v_call: TRBV3-1/TRBV3-2; clone_size: .
cdr3_nt: TGTGCCAGCAGCCAAGGCGGACATAAAGAAAATGAGCAGTTCTTC; cdr3_aa: CASSQGGHKENEQFF; d_call: .; j_call: TRBJ2-1; v_call: TRBV4-2; clone_size: few
cdr3_nt: TGCGCCAGCAGCTTGAGCGGGGCTGAAGGCTACACCTTC; cdr3_aa: CASSLSGAEGYTF; d_call: .; j_call: TRBJ1-2; v_call: TRBV5-1; clone_size: .
cdr3_nt: TGTGCCAGCAGCTCTCGGCAGGGGGTGGAATACACTGAAGCTTTCTTT; cdr3_aa: CASSSRQGVEYTEAFF; d_call: TRBD1; j_call: TRBJ1-1; v_call: TRBV7-2; clone_size: .
cdr3_nt: TGTGCCAGCAGCTTGCAGGGAACTGGAAACACCATATATTTT; cdr3_aa: CASSLQGTGNTIYF; d_call: .; j_call: TRBJ1-3; v_call: TRBV5-6; clone_size: few
cdr3_nt: TGTGCCAGTAGTAAGACTAACGGGAAGCCCCAGCATTTT; cdr3_aa: CASSKTNGKPQHF; d_call: .; j_call: TRBJ1-5; v_call: TRBV19; clone_size: once